This TCR beta chain was captured in a study of regulatory T cells in long-lasting Graves disease. The overall study: Those Graves' patients who were newly diagnosed had been on antithyroid drugs under 3 months. Regarding the study as a whole: Clonotypes that were public and shared totalled 2,741 in persistent patients versus around 970 in new patients.

Stated time point: newly diagnosed GD, antithyroid drugs for less than 3 months. Extracted PBMC RNA gave rise to the TCR library. By American Thyroid Association guidelines, Graves' disease was diagnosed in the cohort. Building of the TCR beta libraries involved iRepertoire HTBI primers and Arm-PCR of CDR3 regions. TCRdb processed the multiplex PCR reads anew with MiXCR; each CDR3 protein has one entry. Of some 250,000 distinct CDR3 sequences listed, around 20% are singletons. A word on this clonotype: Its antigen remains unidentified.

This CDR3 has 16 amino acids. Trimming at V came to 3 bases and at J to 0 bases, leaving 0 bases not matched to a gene. CDR1 LNHNV and CDR2 YYDKDF come from the germline V gene (reference sequence). The TCR was taken from a female donor with Graves disease. The V gene is TRBV15, the J gene TRBJ1-4; 11 nucleotides agree with TRBD1. The sequenced sample was peripheral blood mononuclear cells (PBMCs), obtained at new diagnosis, from a patient treated with antithyroid drugs. Written as DNA, the CDR3 is TGTGCCACCAGCAGGGGACAGGGGGCAACTAATGAAAAACTGTTTTTT. The encoded protein is CATSRGQGATNEKLFF.